Following are 5 T cell receptor beta chains from one sample sequenced in a study of T cells after yellow fever vaccination. TCRdb fed the 5' RACE reads into MiXCR, producing one record per CDR3 protein. In the table there are about 350,000 distinct CDR3 sequences, about 8.3% of which are singletons. The sample consisted of PBMCs, taken roughly seven weeks after the first yellow fever vaccination. All receptors come from a man between 18 and 35 years old who received the YFV17D yellow fever vaccine.

The sample holds a few counts of this clonotype. CDR3 sequence (DNA): TGTGCCAGTAGTACTCAGCGGGGGGGGAAGAGTGAGCAGTTCTTC. Amino acid sequence: CASSTQRGGKSEQFF. This rearrangement joins TRBV19 to TRBJ2-1, with TRBD2 matching 10 bases. V shed 4 bases, J shed 9 bases, and the junction held 9 bases outside the gene matches. Germline V gene data show CDR1 as LNHDA and CDR2 as SQIVND (reference sequence). The CDR3 covers 15 residues.

A few counts support this clonotype. V is TRBV2 and J is TRBJ1-2; possible D gene TRBD1, 5 bases. CDR1 and CDR2 (germline): SNHLY, FYNNEI. Between the trimmed V and J ends, which lost 7 bases and 2 bases, there was a span of 17 bases. The CDR3 covers 15 residues. CDR3 residues: CASTPDGGANYGYTF. The CDR3 nucleotides are TGTGCCAGCACCCCCGACGGGGGAGCAAACTATGGCTACACCTTC. Combining the CDR3 with reference TRBV2 and TRBJ1-2 gives the whole variable domain EPEVTQTPSHQVTQMGQEVILRCVPISNHLYFYWYRQILGQKVEFLVSFYNNEISEKSEIFDDQFSVERPDGSNFTLKIRSTKLEDSAMYFCASTPDGGANYGYTFGSGTRLTVV.

The chain recombines TRBV12-3 or TRBV12-4 with TRBJ2-3; 12 nucleotides match TRBD2. V gave up 4 bases and J gave up 0 bases; unmatched junction bases: 5. The CDR3 is 17 residues long. CDR3 sequence reads: CASSSRLAGVSTDTQYF. Here the CDR3 DNA reads TGTGCCAGCAGTTCCAGACTAGCGGGGGTCAGCACAGATACGCAGTATTTT.

This clonotype was picked up a small number of times. The chain is built from TRBV2 and TRBJ2-5, with 7 bases lining up with TRBD1. V shed 6 bases and J 9 bases; nucleotides not matched to a gene: 13. The CDR3 is 14 amino acids. Germline V gene lookup returns CDR1 SNHLY and CDR2 FYNNEI. CDR3 sequence: CASSEGTAGFPQYF. The DNA for the CDR3 is TGTGCCAGCAGCGAGGGGACAGCTGGGTTTCCCCAGTACTTC.

The J gene is TRBJ2-2, the V gene TRBV24-1; D is perhaps TRBD1 (5 bases). The germline V and J ends were trimmed by 5 bases and 4 bases, with 13 bases remaining between them. CDR3 length equals 15 residues. Germline V gene sequence: CDR1 KGHDR, CDR2 SFDVKD. This CDR3 reads CATSAPRTLTGELFF. CDR3 sequence (DNA): TGTGCCACCAGTGCCCCGAGGACACTCACCGGGGAGCTGTTTTTT.